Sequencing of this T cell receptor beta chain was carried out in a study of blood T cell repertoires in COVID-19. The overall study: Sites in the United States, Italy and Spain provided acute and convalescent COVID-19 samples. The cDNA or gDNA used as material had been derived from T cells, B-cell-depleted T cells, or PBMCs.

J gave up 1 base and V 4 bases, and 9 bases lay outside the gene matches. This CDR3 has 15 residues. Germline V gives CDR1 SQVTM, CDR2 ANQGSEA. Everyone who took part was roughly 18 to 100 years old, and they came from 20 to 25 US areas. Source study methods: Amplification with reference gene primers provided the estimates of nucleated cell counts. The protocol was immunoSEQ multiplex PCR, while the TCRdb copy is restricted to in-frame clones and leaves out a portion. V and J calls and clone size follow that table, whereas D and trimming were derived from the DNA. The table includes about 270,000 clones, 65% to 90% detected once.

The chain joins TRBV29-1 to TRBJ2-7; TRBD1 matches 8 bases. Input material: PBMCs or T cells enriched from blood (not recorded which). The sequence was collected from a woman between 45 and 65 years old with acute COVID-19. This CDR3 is CSVGQGTTRSYEQYF. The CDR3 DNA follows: TGCAGCGTTGGACAGGGGACCACCAGGTCCTACGAGCAGTACTTC.